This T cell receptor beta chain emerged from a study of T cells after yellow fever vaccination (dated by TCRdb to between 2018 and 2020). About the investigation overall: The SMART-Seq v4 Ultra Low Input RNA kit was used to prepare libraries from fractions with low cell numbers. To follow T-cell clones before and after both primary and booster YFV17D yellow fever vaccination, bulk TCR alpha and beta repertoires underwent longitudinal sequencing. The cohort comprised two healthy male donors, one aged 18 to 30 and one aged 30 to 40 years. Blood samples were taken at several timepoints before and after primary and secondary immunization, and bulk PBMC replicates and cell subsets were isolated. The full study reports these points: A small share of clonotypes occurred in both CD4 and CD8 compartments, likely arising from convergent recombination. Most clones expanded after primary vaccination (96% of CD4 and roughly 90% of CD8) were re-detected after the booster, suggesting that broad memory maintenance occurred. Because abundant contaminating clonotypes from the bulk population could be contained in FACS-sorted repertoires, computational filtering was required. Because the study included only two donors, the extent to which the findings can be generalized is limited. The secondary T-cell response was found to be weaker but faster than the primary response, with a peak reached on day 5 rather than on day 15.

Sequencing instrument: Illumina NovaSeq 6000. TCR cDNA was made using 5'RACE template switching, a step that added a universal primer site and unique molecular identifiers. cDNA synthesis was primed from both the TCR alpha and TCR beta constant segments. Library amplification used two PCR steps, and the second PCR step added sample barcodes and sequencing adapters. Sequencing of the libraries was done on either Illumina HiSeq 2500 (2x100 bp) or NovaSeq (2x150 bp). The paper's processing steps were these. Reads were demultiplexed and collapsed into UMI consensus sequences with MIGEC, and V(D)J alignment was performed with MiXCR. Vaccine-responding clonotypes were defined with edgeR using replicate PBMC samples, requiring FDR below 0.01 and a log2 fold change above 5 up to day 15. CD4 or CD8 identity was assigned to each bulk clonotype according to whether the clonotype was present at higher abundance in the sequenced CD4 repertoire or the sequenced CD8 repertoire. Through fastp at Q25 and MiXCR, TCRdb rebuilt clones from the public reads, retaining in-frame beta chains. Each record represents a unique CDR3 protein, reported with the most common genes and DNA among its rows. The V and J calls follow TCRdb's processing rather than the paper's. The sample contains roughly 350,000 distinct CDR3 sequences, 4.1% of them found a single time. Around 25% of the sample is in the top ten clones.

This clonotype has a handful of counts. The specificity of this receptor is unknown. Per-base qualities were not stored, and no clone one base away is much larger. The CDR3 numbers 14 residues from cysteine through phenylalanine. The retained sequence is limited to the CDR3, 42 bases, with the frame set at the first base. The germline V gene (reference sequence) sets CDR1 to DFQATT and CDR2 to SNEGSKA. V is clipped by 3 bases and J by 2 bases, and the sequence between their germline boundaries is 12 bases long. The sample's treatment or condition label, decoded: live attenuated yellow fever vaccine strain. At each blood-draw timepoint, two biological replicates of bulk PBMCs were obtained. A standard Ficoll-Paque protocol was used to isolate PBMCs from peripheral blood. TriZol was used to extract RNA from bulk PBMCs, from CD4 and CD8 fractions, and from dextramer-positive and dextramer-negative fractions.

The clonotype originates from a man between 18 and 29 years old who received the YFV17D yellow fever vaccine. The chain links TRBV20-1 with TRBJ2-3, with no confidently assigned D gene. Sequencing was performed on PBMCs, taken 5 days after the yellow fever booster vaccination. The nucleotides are TGCAGTGCTAGTCCTAGTCCGGACACAGATACGCAGTATTTT. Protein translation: CSASPSPDTDTQYF.